The entry below gives a single T cell receptor beta chain sequence along with its context. The antigen remains undetermined. The data were obtained in a study of shared clonotypes between healthy human individuals. General study findings and limits: Incomplete sequencing of sorted subsets was indicated by rarefaction despite large depth.

TCRdb's copy holds only in-frame clones and misses some; the assay was immunoSEQ multiplex PCR. This sample has around 1,900,000 clones, with 93% found just once. Naive CD8 isolation took CD45RO-negative cells positively selected for CCR7 and excluded terminally differentiated effector memory CD45RA+ cells. The length of the CDR3 is 13 residues. Per the germline V gene, CDR1 is ENHRY and CDR2 is SYGVKD. V dropped 3 bases and J dropped 9 bases, with 12 bases sitting between them. The rearrangement joins TRBV10-3 to TRBJ2-1; no definite D call. Sequencing was carried out using naive CD8+ T cells from PBMCs. This TCR was recovered from a man between 18 and 35 years old in good health. Some clones in this sample may be carry-over from other donors' samples. CDR3 protein: CAISEGLGSEQFF. The DNA for the CDR3 is TGTGCCATCAGTGAAGGATTGGGCAGTGAGCAGTTCTTC.